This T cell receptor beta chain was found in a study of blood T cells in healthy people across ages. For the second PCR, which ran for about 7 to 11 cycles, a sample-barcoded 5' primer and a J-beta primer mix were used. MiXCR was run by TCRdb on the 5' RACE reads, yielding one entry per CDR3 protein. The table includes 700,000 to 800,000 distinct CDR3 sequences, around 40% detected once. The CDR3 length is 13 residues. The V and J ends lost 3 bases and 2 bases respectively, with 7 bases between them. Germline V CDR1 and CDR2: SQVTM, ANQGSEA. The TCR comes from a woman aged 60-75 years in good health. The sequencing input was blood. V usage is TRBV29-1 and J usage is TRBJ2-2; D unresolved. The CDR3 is CSVDSSNTGELFF. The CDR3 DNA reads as TGCAGCGTTGACTCTTCTAACACCGGGGAGCTGTTTTTT.